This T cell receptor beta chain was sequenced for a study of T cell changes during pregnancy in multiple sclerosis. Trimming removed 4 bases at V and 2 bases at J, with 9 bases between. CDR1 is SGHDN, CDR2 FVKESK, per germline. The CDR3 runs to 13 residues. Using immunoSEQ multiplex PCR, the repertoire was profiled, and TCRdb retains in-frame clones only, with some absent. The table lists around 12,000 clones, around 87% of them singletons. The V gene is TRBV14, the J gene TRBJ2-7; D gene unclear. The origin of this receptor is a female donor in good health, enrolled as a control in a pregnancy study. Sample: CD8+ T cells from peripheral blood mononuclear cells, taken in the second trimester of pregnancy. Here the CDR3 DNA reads TGTGCCAGCAGCCCACGTCCTACCTACGAGCAGTACTTC. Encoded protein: CASSPRPTYEQYF.